This T cell receptor (beta chain) is drawn from a study of T cell repertoires in cytomegalovirus infection. Across the whole study: Used in the study were CMV epitopes, some recently identified and HLA-C-restricted, others well-studied and HLA-B-restricted.

Using its own MiXCR run on the reads, TCRdb lists one record per CDR3 protein. The table records about 69,000 distinct CDR3 sequences, roughly 28% of them present only once. Study observations and caveats: Totalled public TCR beta family frequency picked out people who carried CMV plus the relevant HLA.

Comment on this clonotype: The antigen is undetermined.

Trimming removed 4 bases at V and 5 bases at J, with 24 bases between. Germline-derived CDR1 and CDR2 are SGDLS and YYNGEE. The CDR3 has 17 amino acids. The sequence was obtained from a human donor in good health (CMV status not recorded). Some clones in this sample may be carry-over from other donors' samples. The chain is built from TRBV9 and TRBJ1-2; D unresolved. This material consisted of CD8+ T cells from cultured PBMCs, taken from culture after CMV antigen stimulation. DNA of the CDR3: TGTGCCAGCAGCCACCCGATGGATGCGAAGTCTGGGTATGGCTACACCTTC. Translated, it gives CASSHPMDAKSGYGYTF. The entire variable domain, with the rest obtained from reference TRBV9 and TRBJ1-2, is as follows: DSGVTQTPKHLITATGQRVTLRCSPRSGDLSVYWYQQSLDQGLQFLIQYYNGEERAKGNILERFSAQQFPDLHSELNLSSLELGDSALYFCASSHPMDAKSGYGYTFGSGTRLTVV.